This record concerns one T cell receptor (beta chain) sequence. The target antigen is unknown. Via MiXCR, TCRdb re-called the 5' RACE reads, giving one row per CDR3 protein. This table has tens of thousands of distinct CDR3 sequences, about 6.6% appearing once. These data come from a study of T cells after yellow fever vaccination. The CDR3 runs to 15 residues. The V and J ends lost 0 bases and 5 bases respectively, with 14 bases between them. Germline V gene lookup returns CDR1 SGDLS and CDR2 YYNGEE. Whole-study findings and limits: It was the secondary response that reached its peak faster, day 5 versus 15, but it was weaker.

The sample was CD8+ T cells sorted from PBMCs, taken on the day of the first yellow fever vaccination. The chain carries TRBV9 and TRBJ2-5; D could derive from TRBD1 or TRBD2 (5 bases each). This TCR came from a man in his late teens or twenties who received the YFV17D yellow fever vaccine. CDR3 amino acids: CASSVVEGNAETQYF. For the CDR3, the DNA is TGTGCCAGCAGCGTAGTCGAGGGGAATGCGGAGACCCAGTACTTC. Supplemented by reference TRBV9 and TRBJ2-5, the full variable domain reads DSGVTQTPKHLITATGQRVTLRCSPRSGDLSVYWYQQSLDQGLQFLIQYYNGEERAKGNILERFSAQQFPDLHSELNLSSLELGDSALYFCASSVVEGNAETQYFGPGTRLLVL.